A single sample is the source of the 10 T cell receptor beta chains below, sequenced in a study of PD-L1 blockade in urothelial cancer. Repertoires were generated with immunoSEQ multiplex PCR, while TCRdb's copy carries only in-frame clones and drops some. This table holds some 79,000 clones, around 76% found once. Sequencing used PBMCs, obtained around atezolizumab (anti-PD-L1) treatment. The receptor source for this set is a man aged 70 or older with urothelial cancer.

This rearrangement joins TRBV2 to TRBJ2-1; D not resolved. V was clipped by 3 bases and J by 4 bases, with 4 bases between them. The CDR3 is made up of 12 amino acids. Germline V gene sequence: CDR1 SNHLY, CDR2 FYNNEI. The DNA of the CDR3 is TGTGCCAGCAGTGACAGGTACAATGAGCAGTTCTTC. The encoded protein is CASSDRYNEQFF.

This clone showed up just a few times. The chain employs TRBV7-9 and TRBJ2-3; possibly TRBD1 for D (5 bases). V was pared by 5 bases and J by 1 base, with 13 bases between. There are 15 residues in the CDR3. Germline V gene sequence: CDR1 SEHNR, CDR2 FQNEAQ (reference sequence). The CDR3 DNA reads as TGTGCCAGCAGCCAGTGGGGCCGACGCACAGATACGCAGTATTTT. Protein product: CASSQWGRRTDTQYF.

The genes are TRBV5-1 and TRBJ2-3, with TRBD2 matching over 8 bases. The germline V gene has CDR1 SGHRS and CDR2 YFSETQ. With V trimmed by 0 bases and J by 4 bases, 7 bases remained unmatched. The CDR3 loop spans 16 amino acids. The CDR3 spells CASSLGGELAADTQYF. For the CDR3, the DNA is TGCGCCAGCAGCTTGGGGGGCGAACTAGCGGCAGATACGCAGTATTTT.

This chain joins TRBV7-8 and TRBJ2-7; 8 bases are a match to TRBD1. V shed 6 bases, J shed 6 bases, and the junction held 10 bases outside the gene matches. Germline assignment: CDR1 SGHVS and CDR2 FQNEAQ. The CDR3 spans 14 residues. CDR3 sequence (DNA): TGTGCCAGCAGAAGGACAGGGAGAATCCGCGAGCAGTACTTC. It yields the protein CASRRTGRIREQYF. Full variable domain (missing parts from reference TRBV7-8 and TRBJ2-7): GAGVSQSPRYKVAKRGQDVALRCDPISGHVSLFWYQQALGQGPEFLTYFQNEAQLDKSGLPSDRFFAERPEGSVSTLKIQRTQQEDSAVYLCASRRTGRIREQYFGPGTRLTVT.

The V and J genes are TRBV19 and TRBJ2-5; D might be TRBD1 (5 bases). The CDR3 has 14 amino acids. Germline CDR1 LNHDA, CDR2 SQIVND (reference sequence). V was cut by 6 bases and J by 1 base, with 12 bases left in between. CDR3 DNA: TGTGCCAGTAGCAAACAGGAAACCCAAGAGACCCAGTACTTC. Translation gives CASSKQETQETQYF.

The chain combines TRBV29-1 with TRBJ2-7, with 7 bases identical to TRBD1. V gave up 0 bases and J gave up 5 bases; unmatched junction bases: 7. Looked up from germline, CDR1 is SQVTM and CDR2 is ANQGSEA. The CDR3 contains 14 residues. The CDR3 protein is CSVEDQRGRHEQYF. The DNA of the CDR3 is TGCAGCGTTGAAGATCAGAGGGGGCGCCACGAGCAGTACTTC.

The chain is built from TRBV6-5 and TRBJ1-5; D call uncertain. CDR1 and CDR2 from the germline V gene are MNHEY and SVGAGI. Trimming stripped 10 bases from V and 5 bases from J, with 6 bases between. The CDR3 is made up of 10 amino acids. The CDR3: CATGDQPQHF. CDR3 nucleotide sequence: TGTGCCACCGGGGATCAGCCCCAGCATTTT.

This clone was counted a few times. The V call is TRBV19, the J call TRBJ2-1; TRBD2 is a possible D gene (5 bases). CDR3 length: 12 residues. V shed 6 bases and J shed 6 bases, with 9 bases lying between them. Per the germline V gene, CDR1 is LNHDA and CDR2 is SQIVND (reference sequence). As DNA, the CDR3 is TGTGCCAGTAGGGCCGGGATCAATGAGCAGTTCTTC. Its translation is CASRAGINEQFF.

V is TRBV6-6 and J is TRBJ2-7; 9 bases align to TRBD2. The junction had 5 bases not matched to a gene; V was cut back by 4 bases and J by 7 bases. Germline-derived CDR1 and CDR2 are MNHNY and SVGAGI (reference sequence). This CDR3 region has 13 residues. In DNA, the CDR3 is TGTGCCAGCAGTTGGGTTGCGGGAGGGGAGCAGTACTTC. Its translation: CASSWVAGGEQYF.

The J gene is TRBJ2-4, the V gene TRBV5-1; D is unclear. CDR3 length: 14 residues. In germline, CDR1 is SGHRS, CDR2 YFSETQ. Trimming left V 7 bases short and J 0 bases short, with 11 bases between. The CDR3 is CASADILAKNIQYF. The CDR3 nucleotides are TGCGCCAGCGCAGATATTCTAGCCAAAAACATTCAGTACTTC.